This TCR beta chain was obtained from a study of blood T cell repertoires in COVID-19. The overall study: The samples span acute and convalescent COVID-19 from the United States, Italy and Spain.

The CDR3 loop spans 14 amino acids. Looked up from germline, CDR1 is LGHNT and CDR2 is FRNRAP. V lost 2 bases and J 7 bases, leaving 11 bases between the germline ends. Two negative PCRs, clearance, or symptom resolution characterized the recovered Cohort 3 donors. Some clones are missing from TCRdb's copy, which holds only in-frame ones; the method was immunoSEQ multiplex PCR. The profile covers some 400,000 clones, with over 75% appearing a single time and 1% to 1.5% taken by the ten largest. The sample taken for sequencing was PBMCs or T cells enriched from blood (not recorded which). J is TRBJ1-4 and V is TRBV12-5, with a weak D call TRBD1 (6 bases). This TCR came from a man aged 25-45 years who had recovered from COVID-19. CDR3 DNA: TGTGCTAGTGGTTTGTGGGGGCGCGGTGAAAAACTGTTTTTT. Translating gives CASGLWGRGEKLFF.